The rows below give T cell receptor beta chains drawn from one sample of a study of blood T cell repertoires in COVID-19. Sequenced by immunoSEQ multiplex PCR; TCRdb stores in-frame clones only, minus some. The profile covers about 180,000 clones, with roughly 85% appearing a single time and 3% to 4% taken by the ten largest. The sample was peripheral blood. All receptors come from a man aged 55 to 70 with acute or convalescent COVID-19. Both conserved end residues are part of each CDR3. The D gene is left open where the match is weak. Expanded clones are given a class, and other clones once, few, many or no size at all.

CDR3 DNA: TGTGCCAGCAGTGGGGGTAGGGGCATACTAGCGCTCCAAGAGACCCAGTACTTC
CDR3 protein: CASSGGRGILALQETQYF
clone size: .
D gene: TRBD2
V gene: TRBV6-4
J gene: TRBJ2-5

CDR3 DNA: TGTGCCAGCAGGGGGGACAGGGACATTCAGTACTTC
CDR3 protein: CASRGDRDIQYF
clone size: .
D gene: TRBD1
V gene: TRBV3-1/TRBV3-2
J gene: TRBJ2-4

CDR3 DNA: TGTGCCAGCAGCCCAGGGGGCCCTTCCAATCAGCCCCAGCATTTT
CDR3 protein: CASSPGGPSNQPQHF
clone size: once
D gene: TRBD1
V gene: TRBV28
J gene: TRBJ1-5

CDR3 DNA: TGTGCCAGCAGCCTACCGGGACTAGCGGGAAAAAATGAGCAGTTCTTC
CDR3 protein: CASSLPGLAGKNEQFF
clone size: .
D gene: TRBD2
V gene: TRBV11-2
J gene: TRBJ2-1

CDR3 DNA: TGTGCCAGCAGCTCAGGGGGTCGGGACAGGGTATATAATGGCTACACCTTC
CDR3 protein: CASSSGGRDRVYNGYTF
clone size: .
D gene: TRBD1
V gene: TRBV11-2
J gene: TRBJ1-2

CDR3 DNA: TGTGCCAGCAGCTTAGCGATAGGGGCCGAGCAGTACTTC
CDR3 protein: CASSLAIGAEQYF
clone size: few
D gene: .
V gene: TRBV7-2
J gene: TRBJ2-7

CDR3 DNA: TGTGCCAGCAGCTCCGGGACAGGGGGCGAGGAAAACATTCAGTACTTC
CDR3 protein: CASSSGTGGEENIQYF
clone size: once
D gene: TRBD1
V gene: TRBV7-9
J gene: TRBJ2-4

CDR3 DNA: TGTGCCAGCAATCCTAGCGCAAGCTCCTACAATGAGCAGTTCTTC
CDR3 protein: CASNPSASSYNEQFF
clone size: .
D gene: .
V gene: TRBV6-5
J gene: TRBJ2-1

CDR3 DNA: TGTGCCAGCTCACAGCGGGAGGGGAACACCGGGGAGCTGTTTTTT
CDR3 protein: CASSQREGNTGELFF
clone size: .
D gene: TRBD2
V gene: TRBV18
J gene: TRBJ2-2

CDR3 DNA: TGTGCTTCGACCAGGGGGAGCAATCAGCCCCAGCATTTT
CDR3 protein: CASTRGSNQPQHF
clone size: .
D gene: TRBD1
V gene: TRBV6-6
J gene: TRBJ1-5

CDR3 DNA: TGTGCCAGCACGAGACAGGGTAGGGGCACTGAAGCTTTCTTT
CDR3 protein: CASTRQGRGTEAFF
clone size: .
D gene: TRBD1
V gene: TRBV28
J gene: TRBJ1-1

CDR3 DNA: TGTGCCAGCGGTCAAGGGACAGGTATCTTTCAGCCCCAGCATTTT
CDR3 protein: CASGQGTGIFQPQHF
clone size: .
D gene: TRBD1
V gene: TRBV6-6
J gene: TRBJ1-5

CDR3 DNA: TGTGCCAGCAGCTTTTATCAGGGGAGAAGATTGAATGAGCAGTTCTTC
CDR3 protein: CASSFYQGRRLNEQFF
clone size: .
D gene: .
V gene: TRBV7-9
J gene: TRBJ2-1

CDR3 DNA: TGTGCCAGCAGCTTTACTAGAGCCACCTACGAGCAGTACTTC
CDR3 protein: CASSFTRATYEQYF
clone size: .
D gene: .
V gene: TRBV7-2
J gene: TRBJ2-7

CDR3 DNA: TGTGCCAGCAGCGATACTTCACAGACCCAGTACTTC
CDR3 protein: CASSDTSQTQYF
clone size: .
D gene: .
V gene: TRBV2
J gene: TRBJ2-5

CDR3 DNA: TGTGCCAGCACCCGCGCCTACGAGCAGTACTTC
CDR3 protein: CASTRAYEQYF
clone size: once
D gene: .
V gene: TRBV2
J gene: TRBJ2-7

CDR3 DNA: TGTGCCAGCAGCCAAGTCCCCCCAGGCTTGAACACTGAAGCTTTCTTT
CDR3 protein: CASSQVPPGLNTEAFF
clone size: .
D gene: .
V gene: TRBV3-1/TRBV3-2
J gene: TRBJ1-1

CDR3 DNA: TGCGCCAGCAGGGCCGGGACAGGGGTTACAGATACGCAGTATTTT
CDR3 protein: CASRAGTGVTDTQYF
clone size: few
D gene: TRBD1
V gene: TRBV5-1
J gene: TRBJ2-3

CDR3 DNA: TGTGCCAGCACCCTCTTACTAAGCAATCAGCCCCAGCATTTT
CDR3 protein: CASTLLLSNQPQHF
clone size: .
D gene: .
V gene: TRBV28
J gene: TRBJ1-5

CDR3 DNA: TGTGCCAGCAGTACGACAGGGGGCAAAGGACAGCCCCAGCATTTT
CDR3 protein: CASSTTGGKGQPQHF
clone size: .
D gene: TRBD1
V gene: TRBV2
J gene: TRBJ1-5

CDR3 DNA: TGTGCCAGCAGGAGGACAGGGGGCTGGGTCACCTTC
CDR3 protein: CASRRTGGWVTF
clone size: .
D gene: TRBD1
V gene: TRBV3-1/TRBV3-2
J gene: TRBJ1-2

CDR3 DNA: TGTGCCAGTAGTGCCAGGACAGGCGGGAATCAGCCCCAGCATTTT
CDR3 protein: CASSARTGGNQPQHF
clone size: .
D gene: TRBD1
V gene: TRBV19
J gene: TRBJ1-5

CDR3 DNA: TGTGCCAGCAGTGACCCAGGGACATTTGAGCAGTTCTTC
CDR3 protein: CASSDPGTFEQFF
clone size: .
D gene: .
V gene: TRBV6-4
J gene: TRBJ2-1

CDR3 DNA: TGTGCCAGCAGTCCCCGCGGGACAGCCACAGATACGCAGTATTTT
CDR3 protein: CASSPRGTATDTQYF
clone size: .
D gene: .
V gene: TRBV6-2/TRBV6-3
J gene: TRBJ2-3

CDR3 DNA: TGTGCCAGCAGGCTACTAGCGGTGGGAGATACGCAGTATTTT
CDR3 protein: CASRLLAVGDTQYF
clone size: .
D gene: TRBD2
V gene: TRBV28
J gene: TRBJ2-3

CDR3 DNA: TGCAGCGTTGAGAGGGGACAGGGGGGCTATGGCTACACCTTC
CDR3 protein: CSVERGQGGYGYTF
clone size: .
D gene: TRBD1
V gene: TRBV29-1
J gene: TRBJ1-2

CDR3 DNA: TGTGCCAGCAGTTTTTACTGGGAGAGCAATCAGCCCCAGCATTTT
CDR3 protein: CASSFYWESNQPQHF
clone size: few
D gene: .
V gene: TRBV28
J gene: TRBJ1-5

CDR3 DNA: TGTGCCAGCAGCCCGCCGGGAGCAGACTCCTACGAGCAGTACTTC
CDR3 protein: CASSPPGADSYEQYF
clone size: .
D gene: .
V gene: TRBV7-3
J gene: TRBJ2-7

CDR3 DNA: TGTGCCAGCACGGGTAGTGGGGCCAACGTCCTGACTTTC
CDR3 protein: CASTGSGANVLTF
clone size: .
D gene: .
V gene: TRBV2
J gene: TRBJ2-6

CDR3 DNA: TGCGCCAGCAGCTTGGCCAGGAGACAGGGGAACACCGGGGAGCTGTTTTTT
CDR3 protein: CASSLARRQGNTGELFF
clone size: .
D gene: TRBD1
V gene: TRBV5-1
J gene: TRBJ2-2

CDR3 DNA: TGTGCCAGCAGCGCCACCGGCAGCGGCACCGTTAGGAACACCGGGGAGCTGTTTTTT
CDR3 protein: CASSATGSGTVRNTGELFF
clone size: .
D gene: .
V gene: TRBV9
J gene: TRBJ2-2

CDR3 DNA: TGTGCCAGCAGCCGTCGTGGACTCTCGCCGTACTTC
CDR3 protein: CASSRRGLSPYF
clone size: once
D gene: .
V gene: TRBV5-6
J gene: TRBJ2-7

CDR3 DNA: TGTGCCACCAGCAGGCAAGGGGGCGCGGTTGAACTGTTTTTT
CDR3 protein: CATSRQGGAVELFF
clone size: .
D gene: TRBD1
V gene: TRBV15
J gene: TRBJ1-4

CDR3 DNA: TGTGCCAGCAGCCCCGGGGGGGGTTATGCCCCCGAGCAGTACTTC
CDR3 protein: CASSPGGGYAPEQYF
clone size: once
D gene: TRBD2
V gene: TRBV7-9
J gene: TRBJ2-7

CDR3 DNA: TGCGCCAGCAGCTTTGGACAGGGGGCTGGGAACACTGAAGCTTTCTTT
CDR3 protein: CASSFGQGAGNTEAFF
clone size: once
D gene: TRBD1
V gene: TRBV5-1
J gene: TRBJ1-1

CDR3 DNA: TGTGCCAGCACCCCCCGACAGCCCACTGAAGCTTTCTTT
CDR3 protein: CASTPRQPTEAFF
clone size: once
D gene: .
V gene: TRBV6-5
J gene: TRBJ1-1

CDR3 DNA: TGTGCCAGCAGCTTATCAGGGAACACTGAAGCTTTCTTT
CDR3 protein: CASSLSGNTEAFF
clone size: once
D gene: .
V gene: TRBV7-8
J gene: TRBJ1-1

CDR3 DNA: TGTGCCAGCAGGGGACTAGCGGGGCTGTTCTTC
CDR3 protein: CASRGLAGLFF
clone size: .
D gene: TRBD2
V gene: TRBV9
J gene: TRBJ2-1

CDR3 DNA: TGTGCCACCAGCTTCCGTCGGACTAGCGGGGACCACACCGGGGAGCTGTTTTTT
CDR3 protein: CATSFRRTSGDHTGELFF
clone size: .
D gene: TRBD2
V gene: TRBV15
J gene: TRBJ2-2

CDR3 DNA: TGCGCCAGCAGCATGGGACAGAGGACCGGGGAGCTGTTTTTT
CDR3 protein: CASSMGQRTGELFF
clone size: .
D gene: TRBD1
V gene: TRBV5-1
J gene: TRBJ2-2

CDR3 DNA: TGTGCCAGCAGCTATTCCGGGACTAGCGAATATGAGCAGTTCTTC
CDR3 protein: CASSYSGTSEYEQFF
clone size: .
D gene: TRBD2
V gene: TRBV11-2
J gene: TRBJ2-1

CDR3 DNA: TGTGCCAGCAGTTTGGGCGGGGAAGCCTACGAGCAGTACTTC
CDR3 protein: CASSLGGEAYEQYF
clone size: .
D gene: .
V gene: TRBV27
J gene: TRBJ2-7

CDR3 DNA: TGCGCCAGCAGCCATGGGACTTGGATAAGCACGGAGACCCAGTACTTC
CDR3 protein: CASSHGTWISTETQYF
clone size: once
D gene: .
V gene: TRBV4-1
J gene: TRBJ2-5

CDR3 DNA: TGTGCCAGCAGCAAAAATCTAGCGGGAACAGATACGCAGTATTTT
CDR3 protein: CASSKNLAGTDTQYF
clone size: .
D gene: .
V gene: TRBV21-1
J gene: TRBJ2-3

CDR3 DNA: TGCGCCAGCAGCCTCCAGGGGTCGGGAAGCACAGATACGCAGTATTTT
CDR3 protein: CASSLQGSGSTDTQYF
clone size: .
D gene: .
V gene: TRBV5-1
J gene: TRBJ2-3

CDR3 DNA: TGTGCCAGCAGCGAAGGGGCAGGGGAGGGCCCCCTCCACTTT
CDR3 protein: CASSEGAGEGPLHF
clone size: .
D gene: .
V gene: TRBV7-9
J gene: TRBJ1-6

CDR3 DNA: TGCGCCAGCAGCACCCGGGACAGGGTGTATGAGCAGTTCTTC
CDR3 protein: CASSTRDRVYEQFF
clone size: .
D gene: TRBD1
V gene: TRBV5-1
J gene: TRBJ2-1

CDR3 DNA: TGTGCCAGCAGCTTAAGCGGGGACCAAGGAACGCAGTATTTT
CDR3 protein: CASSLSGDQGTQYF
clone size: .
D gene: TRBD2
V gene: TRBV7-9
J gene: TRBJ2-3

CDR3 DNA: TGTGCCAGTAAGGTTACAGGGCAGGACCTTAGCAATCAGCCCCAGCATTTT
CDR3 protein: CASKVTGQDLSNQPQHF
clone size: .
D gene: .
V gene: TRBV19
J gene: TRBJ1-5

CDR3 DNA: TGTGCCAGCAGCCACTTAGCGGGAGAGCACACCGGGGAGCTGTTTTTT
CDR3 protein: CASSHLAGEHTGELFF
clone size: .
D gene: TRBD2
V gene: TRBV6-2/TRBV6-3
J gene: TRBJ2-2

CDR3 DNA: TGCGCCAGCAGCTTGGGAGGGACAGGGCTGGGAGAGCAGTACTTC
CDR3 protein: CASSLGGTGLGEQYF
clone size: .
D gene: TRBD1
V gene: TRBV5-1
J gene: TRBJ2-7

CDR3 DNA: TGTGCCAGCAGCCCACAGGGGGCGGTGAACACTGAAGCTTTCTTT
CDR3 protein: CASSPQGAVNTEAFF
clone size: .
D gene: TRBD1
V gene: TRBV7-2
J gene: TRBJ1-1

CDR3 DNA: TGTGCCAGCACCCCCACCGGGGGTCTGAACACTGAAGCTTTCTTT
CDR3 protein: CASTPTGGLNTEAFF
clone size: medium-sized
D gene: .
V gene: TRBV27
J gene: TRBJ1-1

CDR3 DNA: TGTGCCTGGGGGGTGACCGGACTGGCTACCTACGAGCAGTACTTC
CDR3 protein: CAWGVTGLATYEQYF
clone size: .
D gene: .
V gene: TRBV30
J gene: TRBJ2-7